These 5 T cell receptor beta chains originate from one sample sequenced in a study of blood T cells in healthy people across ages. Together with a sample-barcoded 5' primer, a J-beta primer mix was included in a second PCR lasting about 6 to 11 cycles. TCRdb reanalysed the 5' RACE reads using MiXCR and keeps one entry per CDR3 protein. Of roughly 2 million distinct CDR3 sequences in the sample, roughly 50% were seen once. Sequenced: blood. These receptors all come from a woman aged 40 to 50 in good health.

DNA for the CDR3: TGTGCCAGCCCGTCCGACCGCGTAGAGACCCAGTACTTC. Amino acids: CASPSDRVETQYF. The rearrangement uses TRBV2 and TRBJ2-7; no reliable D call. The J call may be incorrect, as the DNA end agrees better with TRBJ2-5. From germline, CDR1 is SNHLY and CDR2 FYNNEI. The CDR3 loop spans 13 amino acids.

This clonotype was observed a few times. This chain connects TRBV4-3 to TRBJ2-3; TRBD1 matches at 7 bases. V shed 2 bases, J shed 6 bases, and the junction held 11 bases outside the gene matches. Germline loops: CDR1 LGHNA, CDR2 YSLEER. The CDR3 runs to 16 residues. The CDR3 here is CASSQNTGTVRDTQYF. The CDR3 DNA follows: TGCGCCAGCAGCCAAAATACCGGGACAGTTAGGGATACGCAGTATTTT.

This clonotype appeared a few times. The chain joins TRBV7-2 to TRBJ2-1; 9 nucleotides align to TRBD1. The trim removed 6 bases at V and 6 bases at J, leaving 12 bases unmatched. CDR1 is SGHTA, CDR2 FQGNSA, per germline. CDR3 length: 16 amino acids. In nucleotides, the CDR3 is TGTGCCAGCAGTCTACCGGGACAGGGACGACGCAATGAGCAGTTCTTC. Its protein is CASSLPGQGRRNEQFF. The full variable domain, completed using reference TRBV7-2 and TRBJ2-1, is GAGVSQSPSNKVTEKGKDVELRCDPISGHTALYWYRQSLGQGLEFLIYFQGNSAPDKSGLPSDRFSAERTGGSVSTLTIQRTQQEDSAVYLCASSLPGQGRRNEQFFGPGTRLTVL.

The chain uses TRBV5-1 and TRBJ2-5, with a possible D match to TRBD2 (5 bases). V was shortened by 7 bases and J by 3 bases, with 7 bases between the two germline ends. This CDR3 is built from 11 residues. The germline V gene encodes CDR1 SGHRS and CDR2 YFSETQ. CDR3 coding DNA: TGCGCCAGCGGAGCGGAAGAGACCCAGTACTTC. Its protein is CASGAEETQYF.

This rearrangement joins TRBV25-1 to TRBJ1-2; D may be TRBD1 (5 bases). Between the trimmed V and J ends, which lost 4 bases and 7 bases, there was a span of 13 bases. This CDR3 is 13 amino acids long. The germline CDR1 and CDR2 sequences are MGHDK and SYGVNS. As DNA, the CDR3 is TGTGCCAGCAGTGGGACAATTTCCCCTGGCTACACCTTC. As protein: CASSGTISPGYTF.